One and the same sample provided the 13 T cell receptor beta chains below, sequenced in a study of cytotoxic CD8 clonotypes in ibrutinib-treated CLL. Clones were sequenced by immunoSEQ multiplex PCR, and TCRdb holds only the in-frame ones, with some missing. The sample carries about 130,000 clones, around 84% recorded once. The sequences come from PBMCs, collected after 24 months of ibrutinib treatment. The origin of the receptors is a human donor with chronic lymphocytic leukemia.

V gene TRBV4-3 combines with J gene TRBJ2-1; 12 bases match TRBD2. This CDR3 has 18 residues. J lost 2 bases, V lost 0 bases, and 5 bases had no gene match. Germline CDR1 reads LGHNA; CDR2 reads YSLEER. The CDR3 DNA is TGCGCCAGCAGCCAAGATTCGGCTAGCGGGGGGGCCTACAATGAGCAGTTCTTC. Its protein product is CASSQDSASGGAYNEQFF.

The chain carries TRBV6-1 and TRBJ2-4, with 14 bases matching TRBD2. V shed 2 bases and J 7 bases; nucleotides not matched to a gene: 16. This CDR3 contains 20 residues. From germline, CDR1 is MNHNS and CDR2 SASEGT. In nucleotides, the CDR3 is TGTGCCAGCAGTGAACGGGATGCGGGTGCTCGGACTAGCGGGGGGAACATTCAGTACTTC. Translation: CASSERDAGARTSGGNIQYF.

The V and J genes are TRBV18 and TRBJ1-5; 10 bases are a match to TRBD1. The germline V gene encodes CDR1 KGHSH and CDR2 LQKENI. The junction had 8 bases not matched to a gene; V was cut back by 5 bases and J by 7 bases. CDR3 length equals 15 residues. CDR3 sequence reads: CASSSTGTGVQPQHF. The CDR3 bases are TGTGCCAGCTCATCAACCGGGACAGGGGTCCAGCCCCAGCATTTT.

This chain joins TRBV4-3 and TRBJ1-1; D perhaps matches TRBD1 (5 bases). Trimming left V 1 base short and J 4 bases short, with 10 bases between. This CDR3 has 14 residues. The germline CDR1 and CDR2 sequences are LGHNA and YSLEER. The CDR3 DNA reads TGCGCCAGCAGCCAAGGGGGCTCAGCCACTGAAGCTTTCTTT. Its protein product is CASSQGGSATEAFF.

The V call is TRBV4-3, the J call TRBJ2-5; TRBD2 is a possible D gene (7 bases). Germline V CDR1 and CDR2: LGHNA, YSLEER. CDR3 length equals 14 residues. The V end was cut by 0 bases, the J end by 5 bases, with 10 bases between. The CDR3 DNA reads as TGCGCCAGCAGCCAAGAGCGCGGGGGCGAGACCCAGTACTTC. This translates into CASSQERGGETQYF.

CDR3 nucleotide sequence: TGTGCCAGCAGTGAATTAGCCCTTGTGAACACTGAAGCTTTCTTT. Translation: CASSELALVNTEAFF. This sequence joins TRBV25-1 and TRBJ1-1, with D unresolved. Germline CDR1 and CDR2: MGHDK and SYGVNS. The CDR3 has 15 amino acids. The V end lost 1 base, the J end lost 0 bases, and 9 bases lay between the germline ends. Using reference TRBV25-1 and TRBJ1-1 for the parts outside the CDR3, the full variable domain is EADIYQTPRYLVIGTGKKITLECSQTMGHDKMYWYQQDPGMELHLIHYSYGVNSTEKGDLSSESTVSRIRTEHFPLTLESARPSHTSQYLCASSELALVNTEAFFGQGTRLTVV.

V and J are TRBV2 and TRBJ1-1; D ambiguous. The V gene's germline CDR1 is SNHLY and CDR2 FYNNEI. V was cut by 8 bases and J by 0 bases, with 10 bases left in between. This CDR3 is built from 13 residues. CDR3 nucleotide sequence: TGTGCCAGCGCAGGAGAGATGAACACTGAAGCTTTCTTT. Amino acid sequence: CASAGEMNTEAFF.

This clone was detected only a few times. V usage is TRBV6-4 and J usage is TRBJ1-1; 7 nucleotides line up with TRBD1. Germline CDR1 is MRHNA and CDR2 is SNTAGT. J lost 8 bases, V lost 3 bases, and 6 bases had no gene match. CDR3 size: 13 residues. The DNA of the CDR3 is TGTGCCAGCAGTGATTACAGGGGTGCGGAAGCTTTCTTT. Protein: CASSDYRGAEAFF.

The chain recombines TRBV11-2 with TRBJ1-6, with a possible D match to TRBD1 (6 bases). Between the trimmed V and J ends, which lost 6 bases and 5 bases, there was a span of 17 bases. Germline V gene data show CDR1 as SGHAT and CDR2 as FQNNGV. CDR3 length: 16 amino acids. The CDR3 nucleotides read TGTGCCAGCAGTATAGTCTGGACAGCGAATAATTCACCCCTCCACTTT. Translation gives CASSIVWTANNSPLHF.

The CDR3 DNA sequence: TGTGCCAGCAGCGCCCAACAGGGTGGGGGGAACAATGAGCAGTTCTTC. Protein: CASSAQQGGGNNEQFF. The chain combines TRBV7-2 with TRBJ2-1; D assignment may be TRBD1 or TRBD2 (6 bases each). Germline V gene lookup returns CDR1 SGHTA and CDR2 FQGNSA. The V end was cut by 5 bases, the J end by 5 bases, with 19 bases between. The CDR3 runs 16 residues. The entire variable domain, with the rest obtained from reference TRBV7-2 and TRBJ2-1, is as follows: GAGVSQSPSNKVTEKGKDVELRCDPISGHTALYWYRQSLGQGLEFLIYFQGNSAPDKSGLPSDRFSAERTGGSVSTLTIQRTQQEDSAVYLCASSAQQGGGNNEQFFGPGTRLTVL.

J is TRBJ2-7 and V is TRBV6-5; possible D gene TRBD1, 5 bases. The CDR3 length is 15 residues. Germline loops: CDR1 MNHEY, CDR2 SVGAGI. V was pared by 6 bases and J by 4 bases, with 19 bases between. The DNA of the CDR3 is TGTGCCAGCAGCCAGACTCGGAACCCAGGGTACGAGCAGTACTTC. Residues: CASSQTRNPGYEQYF.

The chain has TRBV7-2 and TRBJ1-1, with a possible D match to TRBD1 (5 bases). Germline V gives CDR1 SGHTA, CDR2 FQGNSA. The CDR3 length is 17 residues. The V end was cut by 7 bases, the J end by 5 bases, with 26 bases between. CDR3 bases: TGTGCCAGCATATCCCTGGGGACTCCGGAAACCAGTACTGAAGCTTTCTTT. Protein sequence: CASISLGTPETSTEAFF.

The V call is TRBV7-9, the J call TRBJ1-4; TRBD1 might be the D (6 bases). Germline CDR1 SEHNR, CDR2 FQNEAQ (reference sequence). The ends were cut back, 6 bases at V and 0 bases at J, with 14 bases in the middle. The CDR3 covers 16 residues. CDR3 protein: CASSYAEGATNEKLFF. The DNA of the CDR3 is TGTGCCAGCAGTTATGCCGAGGGGGCAACTAATGAAAAACTGTTTTTT.